This TCR beta chain appears in the sequencing data of a study of cytomegalovirus exposure and HLA in healthy donors. About the research overall: Earlier work reported approximately 110 million unique TCR beta sequences from 150 million to 200 million T cells.

Details on this clone: Its antigen is as yet unknown.

This PCR relied on a set of 60 Vbeta primers and 13 Jbeta primers. The assay was immunoSEQ multiplex PCR, and TCRdb's table has in-frame clones only and misses some. The data contain some 150,000 clones, nearly 80% of them seen just once; the ten biggest clones take up about 9.9%. General study points: Reports described diagnosis of cytomegalovirus status by the classifier as highly specific and sensitive. Most of the TCR beta V segments (in an earlier analysis) were productive either about 87% or about 30% of the time. Association with HLA alleles at 0.05 false discovery rate was found for 16,951 TCR beta sequences in a later analysis.

The germline gives CDR1 LNHNV, CDR2 YYDKDF (reference sequence). The CDR3 is 16 residues long. The V end lost 8 bases, the J end lost 4 bases, and 22 bases lay between the germline ends. Sequenced: PBMCs. This TCR came from a man between 18 and 29 years old in good health and CMV-seropositive. The J gene is TRBJ2-3, the V gene TRBV15; D is perhaps TRBD2 (6 bases). CDR3 residues: CATRSRGLRASDTQYF. CDR3 nucleotides: TGTGCCACCCGATCGCGGGGTTTAAGGGCATCAGATACGCAGTATTTT.